A single sample is the source of the 6 T cell receptor beta chains below, sequenced in a study of metastatic and nonmetastatic thyroid tumors. No patient received treatment before thyroid surgery. TCRdb re-analyzed the PCR reads using MiXCR. The top ten hold approximately 20% of the sample, which has about 21,000 clones, 20% to 30% seen once. Input material: blood. These receptor sequences come from a female donor with papillary thyroid cancer or a benign thyroid nodule (not recorded which). Some clones in this sample may be carry-over from other donors' samples.

This clone occurred many times. The rearrangement links TRBV12-3 or TRBV12-4 to TRBJ2-5, with 9 nucleotides matching TRBD1. The junction had 8 bases not matched to a gene; V was cut back by 4 bases and J by 2 bases. The CDR3 loop spans 16 amino acids. The CDR3 bases are TGTGCCAGCAGTTCCCGGGACAGGGACCCTCAAGAGACCCAGTACTTC. Translation: CASSSRDRDPQETQYF.

This clone was found many times. The V and J genes are TRBV6-1 and TRBJ2-7; a weak D match, TRBD2 (7 bases). The ends were cut back, 5 bases at V and 2 bases at J, with 19 bases in the middle. CDR1 is MNHNS, CDR2 SASEGT, per germline. This CDR3 is 16 amino acids long. In DNA form, the CDR3 reads TGTGCCAGCAGTTTCCCCGTACGGGGGGCCACCTACGAGCAGTACTTC. It yields the protein CASSFPVRGATYEQYF.

This clone showed up just a few times. The chain joins TRBV6-4 to TRBJ2-6; a possible D gene is TRBD1 (5 bases). Germline V gene lookup returns CDR1 MRHNA and CDR2 SNTAGT. The germline V and J ends were trimmed by 0 bases and 0 bases, with 6 bases remaining between them. The CDR3 has 16 amino acids. The CDR3 reads CASSDSDSSGANVLTF. Written as DNA, the CDR3 is TGTGCCAGCAGTGACTCCGACAGCTCTGGGGCCAACGTCCTGACTTTC.

This clone is medium-sized in the sample. The rearrangement uses TRBV7-2 and TRBJ2-3; 8 nucleotides align to TRBD1. V trimming: 1 base; J trimming: 3 bases; junction bases outside the gene matches: 6. The CDR3 spans 16 residues. Per the germline V gene, CDR1 is SGHTA and CDR2 is FQGNSA. The chain's CDR3 is CASSLGVNRGTDTQYF. The CDR3 region has the DNA TGTGCCAGCAGCTTAGGGGTTAACAGGGGGACAGATACGCAGTATTTT.

The chain links TRBV30 to TRBJ2-3; perhaps TRBD1 as D (5 bases). The germline gives CDR1 GTSNPN, CDR2 SVGIG (reference sequence). The ends were cut back, 7 bases at V and 0 bases at J, with 14 bases in the middle. The CDR3 contains 14 residues. The CDR3 sequence is CAYKTGSSTDTQYF. The CDR3 DNA reads TGTGCCTACAAAACAGGTTCTAGCACAGATACGCAGTATTTT.

This clone came up many times. The rearrangement joins TRBV13 to TRBJ2-1, with D tentatively TRBD2 (5 bases). Germline V CDR1 and CDR2: PRHDT, FYEKMQ (reference sequence). This CDR3 spans 15 amino acids. V lost 5 bases to trimming and J lost 0 bases, with 11 bases between them. The CDR3 is CASSPSGSSYNEQFF. CDR3 nucleotides: TGTGCCAGCAGCCCCTCGGGGAGCTCCTACAATGAGCAGTTCTTC.